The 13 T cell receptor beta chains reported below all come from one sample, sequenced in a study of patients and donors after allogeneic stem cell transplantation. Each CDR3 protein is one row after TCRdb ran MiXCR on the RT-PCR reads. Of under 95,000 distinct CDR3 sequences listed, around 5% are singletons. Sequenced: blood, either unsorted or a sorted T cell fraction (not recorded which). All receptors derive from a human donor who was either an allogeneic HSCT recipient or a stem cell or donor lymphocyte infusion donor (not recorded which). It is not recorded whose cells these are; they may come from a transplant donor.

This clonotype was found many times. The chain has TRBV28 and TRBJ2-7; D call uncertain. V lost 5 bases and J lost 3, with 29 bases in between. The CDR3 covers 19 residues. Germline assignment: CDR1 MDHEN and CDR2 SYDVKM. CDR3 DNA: TGTGCCAGCAGTCCCCCCGGTCTGGAGCTCGAACCAAGTGTCTACGAGCAGTACTTC. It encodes CASSPPGLELEPSVYEQYF.

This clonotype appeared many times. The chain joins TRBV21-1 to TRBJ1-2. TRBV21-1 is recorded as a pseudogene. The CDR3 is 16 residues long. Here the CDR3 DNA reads TGTGCCAGCAGCAAAGAAGTGGAGAAGCGCAAATATGGCTACACCTTC. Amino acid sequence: CASSKEVEKRKYGYTF.

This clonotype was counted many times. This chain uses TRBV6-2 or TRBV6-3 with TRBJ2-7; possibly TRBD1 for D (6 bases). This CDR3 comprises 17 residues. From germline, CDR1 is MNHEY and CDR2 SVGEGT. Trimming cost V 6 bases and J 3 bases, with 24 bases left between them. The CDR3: CASSPLGASVVDYEQYF. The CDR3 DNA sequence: TGTGCCAGCAGCCCCTTGGGGGCGTCGGTTGTAGACTACGAGCAGTACTTC.

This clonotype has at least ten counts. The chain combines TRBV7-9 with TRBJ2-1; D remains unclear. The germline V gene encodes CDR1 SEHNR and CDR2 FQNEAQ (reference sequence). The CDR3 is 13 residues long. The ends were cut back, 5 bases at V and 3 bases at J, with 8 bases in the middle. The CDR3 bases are TGTGCCAGCAGCCGTGGGTTCTACAATGAGCAGTTCTTC. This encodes CASSRGFYNEQFF.

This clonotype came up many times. CDR3 nucleotides: TGTGCCAGCAGCTTAGAGGGGCACCGGGGAGAAGCTTTCTTT. It is translated as CASSLEGHRGEAFF. The chain links TRBV7-9 to TRBJ1-1, with D perhaps TRBD1 (5 bases). CDR3 length equals 14 residues. Per the germline V gene, CDR1 is SEHNR and CDR2 is FQNEAQ (reference sequence). The ends were cut back, 1 base at V and 8 bases at J, with 14 bases in the middle.

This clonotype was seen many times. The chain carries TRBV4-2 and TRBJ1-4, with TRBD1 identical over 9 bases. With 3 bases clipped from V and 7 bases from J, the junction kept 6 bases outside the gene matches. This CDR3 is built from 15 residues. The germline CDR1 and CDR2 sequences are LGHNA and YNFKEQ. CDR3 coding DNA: TGTGCCAGCAGCCAGGGGGACAGGGCGGGTGAAAAACTGTTTTTT. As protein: CASSQGDRAGEKLFF.

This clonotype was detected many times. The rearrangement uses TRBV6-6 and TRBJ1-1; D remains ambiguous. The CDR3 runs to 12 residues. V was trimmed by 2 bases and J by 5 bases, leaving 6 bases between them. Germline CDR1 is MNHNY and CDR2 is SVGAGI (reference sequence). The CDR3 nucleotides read TGTGCCAGCAGTTACAGGGAGACTGAAGCTTTCTTT. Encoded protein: CASSYRETEAFF.

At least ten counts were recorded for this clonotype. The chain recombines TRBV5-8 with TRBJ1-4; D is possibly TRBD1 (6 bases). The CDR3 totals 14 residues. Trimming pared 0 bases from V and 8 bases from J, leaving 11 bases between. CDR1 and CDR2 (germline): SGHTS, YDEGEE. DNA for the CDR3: TGTGCCAGCAGCTTGGAGTCAGGGGAAGAAAAACTGTTTTTT. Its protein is CASSLESGEEKLFF.

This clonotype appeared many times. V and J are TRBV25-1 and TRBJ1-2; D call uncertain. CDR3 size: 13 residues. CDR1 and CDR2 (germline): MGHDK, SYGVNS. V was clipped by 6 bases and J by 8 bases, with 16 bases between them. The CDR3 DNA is TGTGCCAGCAGAAGGTCAGAGCTCTACGGCTACACCTTC. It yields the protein CASRRSELYGYTF.

The CDR3 DNA reads as TGTGCCAGTAGTATGATGGGATTTGGGGCCAACGTCCTGACTTTC. Amino acid sequence: CASSMMGFGANVLTF. This chain links TRBV19 with TRBJ2-6, with D hard to call. V gave up 3 bases and J gave up 3 bases, with 9 bases separating them. The CDR3 contains 15 residues. Germline CDR1 and CDR2: LNHDA and SQIVND (reference sequence).

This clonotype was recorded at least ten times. The CDR3 sequence is CASSLSQNTGELFF. The CDR3 DNA is TGCGCCAGCAGCTTGAGCCAGAACACCGGGGAGCTGTTTTTT. V and J are TRBV5-1 and TRBJ2-2; D call uncertain. This CDR3 has 14 residues. Deletions cut 1 base from V and 1 base from J, with 5 bases between. Germline lookup yields CDR1 SGHRS and CDR2 YFSETQ.

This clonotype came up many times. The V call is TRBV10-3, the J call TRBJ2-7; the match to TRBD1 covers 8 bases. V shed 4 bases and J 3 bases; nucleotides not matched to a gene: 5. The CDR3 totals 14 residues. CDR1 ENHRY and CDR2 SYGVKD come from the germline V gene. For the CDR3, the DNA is TGTGCCATCAGTGTAGGACAGGGTCTCTACGAGCAGTACTTC. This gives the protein CAISVGQGLYEQYF.

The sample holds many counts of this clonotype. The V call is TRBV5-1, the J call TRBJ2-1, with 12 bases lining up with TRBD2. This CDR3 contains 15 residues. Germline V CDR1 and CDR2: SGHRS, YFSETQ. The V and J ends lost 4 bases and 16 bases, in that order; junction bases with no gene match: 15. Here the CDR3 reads CASSNPLAGGEPAFF. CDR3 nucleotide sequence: TGCGCCAGCAGCAATCCACTAGCGGGAGGCGAACCGGCTTTCTTC. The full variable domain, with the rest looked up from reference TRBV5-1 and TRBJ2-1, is KAGVTQTPRYLIKTRGQQVTLSCSPISGHRSVSWYQQTPGQGLQFLFEYFSETQRNKGNFPGRFSGRQFSNSRSEMNVSTLELGDSALYLCASSNPLAGGEPAFFGPGTRLTVL.